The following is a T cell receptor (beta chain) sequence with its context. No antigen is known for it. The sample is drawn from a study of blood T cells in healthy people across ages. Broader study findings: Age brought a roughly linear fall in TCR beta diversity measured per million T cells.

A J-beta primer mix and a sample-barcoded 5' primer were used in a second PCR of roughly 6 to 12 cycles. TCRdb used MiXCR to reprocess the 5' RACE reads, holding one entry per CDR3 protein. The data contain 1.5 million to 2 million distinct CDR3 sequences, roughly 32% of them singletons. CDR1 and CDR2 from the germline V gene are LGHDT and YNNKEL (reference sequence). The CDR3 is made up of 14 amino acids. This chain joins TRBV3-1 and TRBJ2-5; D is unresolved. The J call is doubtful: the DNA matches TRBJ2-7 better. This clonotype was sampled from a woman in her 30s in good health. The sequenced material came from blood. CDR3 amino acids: CASSPGGDRHEQYF. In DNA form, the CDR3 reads TGTGCCAGCAGCCCCGGCGGAGACCGCCACGAGCAGTACTTC.